This entry lists 13 T cell receptor beta chains sequenced from one sample in a study of blood T cell repertoires in COVID-19. Profiled with immunoSEQ multiplex PCR; TCRdb holds only in-frame clones, not every one. The table has under 300,000 clones, about 86% seen once. The sample consisted of peripheral blood. The receptors originated from a woman older than 75 with acute or convalescent COVID-19.

The chain recombines TRBV11-3 with TRBJ1-1, with 8 nucleotides matching TRBD1. The CDR3 has 13 amino acids. J gave up 5 bases and V 4 bases, and 3 bases lay outside the gene matches. Germline assignment: CDR1 SGHNT and CDR2 YENEEA. The CDR3 reads CASSSGQGTEAFF. The CDR3 region has the DNA TGTGCCAGCAGCTCCGGACAGGGAACTGAAGCTTTCTTT. Supplemented by reference TRBV11-3 and TRBJ1-1, the full variable domain reads EAGVVQSPRYKIIEKKQPVAFWCNPISGHNTLYWYLQNLGQGPELLIRYENEEAVDDSQLPKDRFSAERLKGVDSTLKIQPAELGDSAVYLCASSSGQGTEAFFGQGTRLTVV.

This sequence joins TRBV13 and TRBJ2-7; weak D call: TRBD1 (5 bases). Trimming took off 4 bases at V and 2 bases at J, with 9 bases between the two ends. This CDR3 has 13 residues. Germline CDR1 reads PRHDT; CDR2 reads FYEKMQ (reference sequence). The CDR3 region has the DNA TGTGCCAGCAGCTCCGACAGAACCTACGAGCAGTACTTC. This codes for CASSSDRTYEQYF.

In the case of this clone: Additional DNA sequences in this sample encode the identical CDR3. V gene TRBV28 combines with J gene TRBJ1-4; possibly TRBD1 for D (6 bases). The CDR3 consists of 13 residues. Germline loops: CDR1 MDHEN, CDR2 SYDVKM. The CDR3 is CATRRGGAEKLFF. Here the CDR3 DNA reads TGTGCGACCCGGAGAGGGGGTGCGGAAAAACTGTTTTTT.

The chain uses TRBV5-6 and TRBJ1-2; TRBD1 aligns across 8 bases. CDR3 length equals 15 residues. V gave up 1 base and J gave up 2 bases; unmatched junction bases: 4. Germline V gene lookup returns CDR1 SGHDT and CDR2 YYEEEE. CDR3 loop: CASSLRAGGNYGYTF. DNA of the CDR3: TGTGCCAGCAGCTTGCGGGCAGGGGGCAACTATGGCTACACCTTC.

This rearrangement joins TRBV2 to TRBJ1-1, with D perhaps matching TRBD1 (6 bases). The CDR3 extends over 15 amino acids. V was trimmed by 6 bases and J by 1 base, leaving 15 bases between them. In germline, CDR1 is SNHLY, CDR2 FYNNEI. The CDR3 is CASRPPGGGNTEAFF. In nucleotides, the CDR3 is TGTGCCAGCAGACCCCCGGGAGGGGGGAACACTGAAGCTTTCTTT.

This chain joins TRBV25-1 and TRBJ2-1; 10 bases match TRBD1. The V gene end was trimmed by 3 bases and the J gene end by 10 bases; junction bases not matched to a gene: 6. CDR1 is MGHDK and CDR2 is SYGVNS in the germline V gene. This CDR3 comprises 14 residues. The CDR3 spells CASSDDRGLGEQFF. In DNA, the CDR3 is TGTGCCAGCAGTGATGACAGGGGGCTGGGGGAGCAGTTCTTC.

The chain employs TRBV6-5 and TRBJ1-1; 8 bases fit TRBD1. With V trimmed by 6 bases and J by 3 bases, 3 bases remained unmatched. The germline gives CDR1 MNHEY, CDR2 SVGAGI. The CDR3 loop spans 13 amino acids. CDR3: CASRGQVYTEAFF. The CDR3 nucleotides read TGTGCCAGCAGGGGACAGGTGTACACTGAAGCTTTCTTT.

CDR3 nucleotide sequence: TGTGCCAGCAGCCTATGGGACAGAAGCACAGATACGCAGTATTTT. It codes for CASSLWDRSTDTQYF. The chain recombines TRBV5-5 with TRBJ2-3, with 7 bases aligning to TRBD1. This CDR3 has 15 amino acids. From germline, CDR1 is SGHKS and CDR2 YYEKEE (reference sequence). Germline trimming cut 4 bases from V and 0 bases from J; bases unmatched to any gene: 5.

The chain couples TRBV4-2 to TRBJ1-4; no firm D call. Between the trimmed V and J ends, which lost 0 bases and 15 bases, there was a span of 23 bases. CDR3 length: 16 amino acids. Germline-derived CDR1 and CDR2 are LGHNA and YNFKEQ. CDR3 residues: CASSQEVAVALRQVFF. CDR3 DNA sequence: TGTGCCAGCAGCCAAGAGGTCGCTGTGGCCCTCAGGCAGGTGTTTTTT.

This chain links TRBV9 with TRBJ2-1; maybe TRBD1 (6 bases). The V end lost 3 bases, the J end lost 12 bases, and 19 bases lay between the germline ends. The germline gives CDR1 SGDLS, CDR2 YYNGEE. The length of the CDR3 is 14 residues. The DNA for the CDR3 is TGTGCCAGCAGCGGTCGTACAGGGCAAAGGGGGCAGTTCTTC. This translates into CASSGRTGQRGQFF.

This sequence joins TRBV2 and TRBJ2-3; TRBD1 matches 8 bases. This CDR3 comprises 16 residues. V lost 4 bases to trimming and J lost 5 bases; unmatched junction nucleotides: 11. CDR1 and CDR2 from the germline V gene are SNHLY and FYNNEI. The chain's CDR3 is CASSGGQGLMGDTQYF. The CDR3 nucleotides are TGTGCCAGCAGTGGAGGACAGGGCCTCATGGGAGATACGCAGTATTTT. The full variable domain, with the rest looked up from reference TRBV2 and TRBJ2-3, is EPEVTQTPSHQVTQMGQEVILRCVPISNHLYFYWYRQILGQKVEFLVSFYNNEISEKSEIFDDQFSVERPDGSNFTLKIRSTKLEDSAMYFCASSGGQGLMGDTQYFGPGTRLTVL.

This clone was found once. This chain connects TRBV5-1 to TRBJ2-3, with TRBD2 matching 8 bases. V lost 0 bases and J lost 4; bases outside the gene matches: 4. The germline CDR1 and CDR2 sequences are SGHRS and YFSETQ. The CDR3 is 15 residues long. The CDR3, as DNA: TGCGCCAGCAGCTTGGGAGCGGGGGCCTCAGATACGCAGTATTTT. As protein: CASSLGAGASDTQYF.

The chain has TRBV7-9 and TRBJ2-7; TRBD1 is a possible D gene (5 bases). The CDR3 runs to 14 residues. With 7 bases removed from V and 2 bases from J, the gap between germline ends came to 15 bases. Germline V CDR1 and CDR2: SEHNR, FQNEAQ (reference sequence). The CDR3 DNA sequence: TGTGCCAGCAACCCGTCAGGGTACCCCTACGAGCAGTACTTC. It translates to CASNPSGYPYEQYF.